A selection of T cell receptor beta chains follows, all from one sample in a study of naive and memory T cell subsets. TCRdb itself ran the UMI-ligation and nested PCR reads through MiXCR, one entry per CDR3 protein. The profile shows 120,000 to 150,000 distinct CDR3 sequences, under 25% of them singletons. Sequencing was performed on naive CD8+ T cells from blood. The receptors here all came from a human donor in good health. Both conserved end residues are part of each CDR3. Fields, in order: CDR3 DNA, CDR3 protein, D gene, clone size, V gene, CDR3 length, J gene. D genes are given only for firm matches. Some rows mark clone size as missing; the rest say once, few, many or name a class of expanded clone.

DNA: TGTGCCATAGTCTCCGGCGGCTCCTACAATGAGCAGTTCTTC; CDR3: CAIVSGGSYNEQFF; D: -; size: -; V: TRBV10-3; length: 14; J: TRBJ2-1
DNA: TGTGCCAGCAGTTTCGGTCTAGCGGGGGTGAGCTCCTACAATGAGCAGTTCTTC; CDR3: CASSFGLAGVSSYNEQFF; D: TRBD2; size: many; V: TRBV28; length: 18; J: TRBJ2-1
DNA: TGTGCCAGCAGCCAACCTCAGGGGGACGAGCAGTACTTC; CDR3: CASSQPQGDEQYF; D: TRBD1; size: -; V: TRBV5-4; length: 13; J: TRBJ2-7
DNA: TGTGCCAGCAGTCCCACCCCAGCGGGGGACTACAATGAGCAGTTCTTC; CDR3: CASSPTPAGDYNEQFF; D: TRBD2; size: -; V: TRBV27; length: 16; J: TRBJ2-1
DNA: TGCAGCGTTGTCCGACTGAGCTCTGGAAACACCATATATTTT; CDR3: CSVVRLSSGNTIYF; D: -; size: few; V: TRBV29-1; length: 14; J: TRBJ1-3
DNA: TGTGCCAGCAGTTATATAGGTCATAGCGGGAACACTGAAGCTTTCTTT; CDR3: CASSYIGHSGNTEAFF; D: -; size: few; V: TRBV28; length: 16; J: TRBJ1-1
DNA: TGTGCCAGCAGCTTTGAGGTATCCTACGAGCAGTACTTC; CDR3: CASSFEVSYEQYF; D: -; size: -; V: TRBV7-9; length: 13; J: TRBJ2-7
DNA: TGTGCCAGCAGCCTGACGAGCTCCTACGAGCAGTACTTC; CDR3: CASSLTSSYEQYF; D: -; size: many; V: TRBV7-2; length: 13; J: TRBJ2-7
DNA: TGTGCCAGCAGTGATGTTGGAGGGGGCGGTGAGCAGTACTTC; CDR3: CASSDVGGGGEQYF; D: -; size: -; V: TRBV2; length: 14; J: TRBJ2-7
DNA: TGTGCCACCAGCAGTAGCAATCAGCCCCAGCATTTT; CDR3: CATSSSNQPQHF; D: -; size: few; V: TRBV15; length: 12; J: TRBJ1-5